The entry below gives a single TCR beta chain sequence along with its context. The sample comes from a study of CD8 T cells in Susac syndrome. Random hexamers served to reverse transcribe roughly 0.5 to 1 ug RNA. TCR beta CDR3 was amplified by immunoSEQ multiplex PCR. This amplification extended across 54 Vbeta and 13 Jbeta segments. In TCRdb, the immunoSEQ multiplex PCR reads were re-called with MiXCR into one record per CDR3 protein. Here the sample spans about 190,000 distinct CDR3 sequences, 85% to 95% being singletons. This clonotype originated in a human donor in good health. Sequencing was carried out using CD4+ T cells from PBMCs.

The chain's CDR3 is CASSQVAGVPAEQFF. The CDR3 bases are TGCGCCAGCAGCCAAGTAGCAGGGGTTCCGGCTGAGCAGTTCTTC. The chain recombines TRBV4-1 with TRBJ2-1; D is possibly TRBD1 (6 bases). CDR3 length: 15 amino acids. V was shortened by 1 base and J by 9 bases, with 16 bases between the two germline ends. Germline V gives CDR1 MGHRA, CDR2 YSYEKL.